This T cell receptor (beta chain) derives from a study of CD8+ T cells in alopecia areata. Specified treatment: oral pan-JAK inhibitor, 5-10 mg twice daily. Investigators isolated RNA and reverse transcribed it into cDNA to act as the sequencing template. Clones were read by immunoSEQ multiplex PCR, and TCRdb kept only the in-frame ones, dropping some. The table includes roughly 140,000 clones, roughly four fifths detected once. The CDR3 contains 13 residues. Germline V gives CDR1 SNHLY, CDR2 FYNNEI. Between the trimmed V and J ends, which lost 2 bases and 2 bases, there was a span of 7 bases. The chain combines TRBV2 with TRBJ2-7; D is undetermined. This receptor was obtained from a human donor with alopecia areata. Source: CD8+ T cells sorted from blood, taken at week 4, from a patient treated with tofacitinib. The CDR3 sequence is CASSEPQAYEQYF. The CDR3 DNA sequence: TGTGCCAGCAGTGAACCCCAAGCCTACGAGCAGTACTTC.